This T cell receptor (beta chain) was identified in a study of blood T cell repertoires in COVID-19. Across the whole study: Acute and convalescent COVID-19 specimens originated in the United States, Italy and Spain.

Seattle researchers signed up patients amid active infection and tracked them longitudinally. Sequencing was performed with immunoSEQ multiplex PCR; in TCRdb, only in-frame clones are kept and a portion is missing. This table has about 240,000 clones, approximately 85% appearing once. Material for sequencing was peripheral blood. The clonotype originates from a woman older than 75 with COVID-19, enrolled during active disease.

CDR3 region: CASSQGWTGASSPLHF. The CDR3 coding sequence is TGTGCCAGCAGCCAAGGATGGACAGGGGCAAGTTCACCCCTCCACTTT. The J gene is TRBJ1-6, the V gene TRBV14; 9 bases are shared with TRBD1. The CDR3 loop spans 16 amino acids. Trimming cost V 1 base and J 9 bases; bases outside gene matches: 7. CDR1 SGHDN and CDR2 FVKESK come from the germline V gene.